This T cell receptor beta chain was documented in a study of read filtering for tumor transcriptome and immune sequencing. Findings and caveats of the study: Even smaller IR-seq throughput identified most shared clonotypes.

This clonotype was counted many times. Its antigen is undetermined. CDR3 length equals 15 residues. Losses at the gene ends were 4 bases for V and 2 bases for J; bases not matched to a gene: 6. Germline CDR1 reads SGHRS; CDR2 reads YFSETQ. The library was built from 400 to 500 ng RNA with molecular barcoded adaptors for alpha/delta and beta/gamma chains. TCRdb processed the reads anew with MiXCR; each CDR3 protein has one entry. The table has tens of thousands of distinct CDR3 sequences, 13% to 15% seen once. The rearrangement uses TRBV5-1 and TRBJ1-5; 7 bases fit TRBD1. The sequence derives from a donor over 35 with multiple myeloma. The source material was a population of CD138-negative cells sorted from bone marrow. The CDR3 DNA sequence: TGCGCCAGCAGCGTCGCCGGGACAGGCAATCAGCCCCAGCATTTT. This codes for CASSVAGTGNQPQHF.